The following is a T cell receptor beta chain sequence with its context. Antigen: not known. V was trimmed by 4 bases and J by 5 bases, leaving 16 bases between them. Germline assignment: CDR1 SNHLY and CDR2 FYNNEI. This CDR3 is 15 amino acids long. The entry originates in a study of cytomegalovirus exposure and HLA in healthy donors. Findings and limits, study-wide: It was confirmed in vitro that a few of the CMV-associated chains were specific for CMV antigens.

13 Jbeta primers and 60 Vbeta primers were used for the PCR. Assay: immunoSEQ multiplex PCR; the TCRdb copy retains only in-frame clones and omits some. The data show around 210,000 clones, about 85% seen once. The chain carries TRBV2 and TRBJ2-3, with D possibly matching TRBD2 (5 bases). The sequence derives from a girl aged 2 to 10 in good health and CMV-seronegative. The sequenced sample was PBMCs. CDR3 bases: TGTGCCAGCAGTGGATGGCTGATCCGGGGAGATACGCAGTATTTT. Translation: CASSGWLIRGDTQYF.